These 14 T cell receptor beta chains originate from one sample sequenced in a study of type 1 and type 2 diabetes patients. Genomic DNA was the PCR template. Amplification of the beta chain CDR3 used 30 forward and 13 reverse multiplex primers. TCRdb re-called the multiplex PCR reads with MiXCR, one entry per CDR3 protein. The sample includes about 290,000 distinct CDR3 sequences, roughly 44% of them seen just once. Sequences were obtained from peripheral blood mononuclear cells (PBMCs). These TCRs come from a man aged 18 to 29 with type 2 diabetes.

The chain couples TRBV30 to TRBJ2-1; TRBD2 is a possible D gene (6 bases). This CDR3 has 13 amino acids. The germline V gene has CDR1 GTSNPN and CDR2 SVGIG (reference sequence). V was cut by 1 base and J by 7 bases, with 11 bases left in between. This CDR3 is CAWSGVAANEQFF. The CDR3 nucleotides are TGTGCCTGGAGTGGGGTAGCGGCGAATGAGCAGTTCTTC.

The gene calls are TRBV9 and TRBJ1-1; D remains unclear. Between the trimmed V and J ends, which lost 4 bases and 2 bases, there was a span of 9 bases. The CDR3 length is 13 residues. Germline CDR1 and CDR2: SGDLS and YYNGEE. The CDR3 DNA follows: TGTGCCAGCAGCCGGGATGTTAACACTGAAGCTTTCTTT. Encoded protein: CASSRDVNTEAFF.

The chain has TRBV20-1 and TRBJ1-1; 10 bases match TRBD1. The CDR3 runs 15 residues. Unmatched junction bases numbered 8, after V lost 6 bases and J lost 1 base. CDR1 is DFQATT and CDR2 is SNEGSKA in the germline V gene (reference sequence). This CDR3 is CSAEDRGDANTEAFF. The CDR3 DNA sequence: TGCAGTGCAGAGGACAGGGGGGATGCGAACACTGAAGCTTTCTTT.

The chain carries TRBV28 and TRBJ2-7; the D gene is possibly TRBD2 (5 bases). V lost 11 bases and J lost 0, with 17 bases in between. Germline lookup yields CDR1 MDHEN and CDR2 SYDVKM. The CDR3 spans 14 residues. The CDR3 loop reads CASGDEGVSYEQYF. The CDR3 DNA sequence: TGTGCCTCCGGGGATGAGGGAGTCTCCTACGAGCAGTACTTC.

This clonotype was recorded a few times. The J gene is TRBJ1-1, the V gene TRBV29-1; unclear D gene. The germline CDR1 and CDR2 sequences are SQVTM and ANQGSEA. V gave up 5 bases and J gave up 0 bases, with 10 bases separating them. The CDR3 has 13 residues. The CDR3: CSVLRDMNTEAFF. The CDR3 DNA reads as TGCAGCGTTCTGAGGGATATGAACACTGAAGCTTTCTTT.

This clonotype was picked up a small number of times. The V gene is TRBV7-2, the J gene TRBJ2-7, with D perhaps matching TRBD2 (6 bases). The CDR3 has 13 residues. The V gene's germline CDR1 is SGHTA and CDR2 FQGNSA. The V gene lost 7 bases and the J gene lost 0 bases, with 10 bases spanning the gap. CDR3 sequence: CASIGGTSYEQYF. The CDR3 DNA reads TGTGCCAGCATTGGGGGGACCTCCTACGAGCAGTACTTC.

This clonotype was counted a few times. The chain has TRBV30 and TRBJ2-5; D might be TRBD2 (7 bases). CDR3 size: 14 residues. V gave up 8 bases and J gave up 3 bases, with 19 bases separating them. Germline CDR1 GTSNPN, CDR2 SVGIG (reference sequence). CDR3 residues: CASRAGAGKETQYF. For the CDR3, the DNA is TGTGCCAGTCGGGCGGGGGCAGGGAAAGAGACCCAGTACTTC.

This clonotype occurred a few times. The genes are TRBV7-3 and TRBJ2-3; possible D gene TRBD2, 6 bases. CDR3 length: 14 amino acids. The V end lost 5 bases, the J end lost 0 bases, and 9 bases lay between the germline ends. CDR1 SGHTA and CDR2 FQGTGA come from the germline V gene. Written as DNA, the CDR3 is TGTGCCAGCAGCCGCGGGACTAGCACAGATACGCAGTATTTT. This codes for CASSRGTSTDTQYF.

Only one count was recorded for this clonotype. This chain links TRBV28 with TRBJ2-1; TRBD2 agrees at 13 bases. Germline CDR1 and CDR2: MDHEN and SYDVKM. CDR3 size: 16 residues. Germline trimming cut 5 bases from V and 8 bases from J; bases unmatched to any gene: 9. In DNA, the CDR3 is TGTGCCAGCAGTCAAGAGGGACTAGCGGGACTCGATGAGCAGTTCTTC. This gives the protein CASSQEGLAGLDEQFF.

As to this clonotype: Germline and junction disagree at one end, which may indicate a read error. The chain joins TRBV19 to TRBJ1-1; no clear D. Germline V gene data show CDR1 as LNHDA and CDR2 as SQIVND (reference sequence). This CDR3 has 14 residues. The CDR3 bases are TGTGCCAGTAGATCTAAGGACGGGAACACTGAAGCTTCCTTT. It encodes CASRSKDGNTEASF.

The chain combines TRBV29-1 with TRBJ2-5, with D possibly being TRBD1 (6 bases). CDR3 length equals 12 residues. The V end lost 6 bases, the J end lost 1 base, and 9 bases lay between the germline ends. Per the germline V gene, CDR1 is SQVTM and CDR2 is ANQGSEA. The CDR3: CSVRQVQETQYF. In DNA, the CDR3 is TGCAGCGTCCGACAGGTCCAAGAGACCCAGTACTTC.

The V call is TRBV7-2, the J call TRBJ2-5, with D uncertain. Germline V lookup: CDR1 SGHTA, CDR2 FQGNSA. The CDR3 length is 14 residues. The ends were cut back, 1 base at V and 1 base at J, with 7 bases in the middle. The CDR3 here is CASSLGYSQETQYF. Written as DNA, the CDR3 is TGTGCCAGCAGCTTAGGCTACAGCCAAGAGACCCAGTACTTC.

At least ten counts were recorded for this clonotype. The chain has TRBV2 and TRBJ1-1, with D possibly TRBD1 on 5 matching bases. This CDR3 is built from 15 residues. Germline CDR1 SNHLY, CDR2 FYNNEI. Trimming shortened V by 6 bases and J by 3 bases, and 17 bases separated the two germline ends. This CDR3 is CASSTGRAGDTEAFF. The CDR3 coding sequence is TGTGCCAGCAGCACTGGGCGGGCGGGGGACACTGAAGCTTTCTTT. The variable domain in full, with the rest retrieved from reference TRBV2 and TRBJ1-1, is EPEVTQTPSHQVTQMGQEVILRCVPISNHLYFYWYRQILGQKVEFLVSFYNNEISEKSEIFDDQFSVERPDGSNFTLKIRSTKLEDSAMYFCASSTGRAGDTEAFFGQGTRLTVV.

Only a few counts were recorded for this clonotype. The J gene is TRBJ1-2, the V gene TRBV10-1; D unresolved. The CDR3 runs to 13 residues. The ends were cut back, 2 bases at V and 5 bases at J, with 9 bases in the middle. Germline CDR1 and CDR2: WNHNN and SYGVQD (reference sequence). The CDR3 coding sequence is TGCGCCAGCAGTGAGAACGCAGCTTATGGCTACACCTTC. This translates into CASSENAAYGYTF.